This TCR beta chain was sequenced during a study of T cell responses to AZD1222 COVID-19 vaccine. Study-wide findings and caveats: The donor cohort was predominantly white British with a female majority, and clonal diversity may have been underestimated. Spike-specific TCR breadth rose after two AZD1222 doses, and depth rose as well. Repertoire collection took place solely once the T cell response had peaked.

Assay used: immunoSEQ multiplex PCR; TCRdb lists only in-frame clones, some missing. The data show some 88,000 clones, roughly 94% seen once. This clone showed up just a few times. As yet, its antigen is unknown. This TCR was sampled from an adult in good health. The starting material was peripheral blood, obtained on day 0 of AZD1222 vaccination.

CDR3 in amino acids: CATSDFQALGPQHF. DNA of the CDR3: TGTGCCACCAGTGATTTTCAGGCTTTAGGGCCCCAGCATTTT. The gene calls are TRBV24-1 and TRBJ1-5; D is unclear. Trimming removed 1 base at V and 9 bases at J, with 12 bases between. The length of the CDR3 is 14 residues. CDR1 KGHDR and CDR2 SFDVKD come from the germline V gene.